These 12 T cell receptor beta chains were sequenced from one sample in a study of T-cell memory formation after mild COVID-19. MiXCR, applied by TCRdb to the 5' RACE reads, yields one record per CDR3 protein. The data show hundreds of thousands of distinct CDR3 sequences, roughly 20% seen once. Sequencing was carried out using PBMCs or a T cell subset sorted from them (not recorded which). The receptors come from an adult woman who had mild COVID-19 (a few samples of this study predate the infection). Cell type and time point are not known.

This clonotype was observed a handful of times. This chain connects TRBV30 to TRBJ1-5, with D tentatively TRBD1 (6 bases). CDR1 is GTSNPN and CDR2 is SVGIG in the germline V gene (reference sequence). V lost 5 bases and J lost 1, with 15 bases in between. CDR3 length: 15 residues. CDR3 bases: TGTGCCTGGTCCGGTAAAACAGGGAGCAATCAGCCCCAGCATTTT. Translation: CAWSGKTGSNQPQHF.

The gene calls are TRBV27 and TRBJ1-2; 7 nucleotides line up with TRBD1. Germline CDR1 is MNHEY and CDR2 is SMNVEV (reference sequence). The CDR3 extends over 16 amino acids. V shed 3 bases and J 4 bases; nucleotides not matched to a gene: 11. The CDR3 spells CASSFTPRTGAYGYTF. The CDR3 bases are TGTGCCAGCAGTTTCACACCCAGGACAGGCGCCTATGGCTACACCTTC.

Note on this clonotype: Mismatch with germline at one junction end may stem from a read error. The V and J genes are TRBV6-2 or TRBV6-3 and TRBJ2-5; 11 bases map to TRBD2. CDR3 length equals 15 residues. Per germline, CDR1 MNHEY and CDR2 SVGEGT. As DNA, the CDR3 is TGTGCCAGCAAGGGACTAGCGGTCAGAGGAGAGACCAAGTACTTC. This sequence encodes CASKGLAVRGETKYF.

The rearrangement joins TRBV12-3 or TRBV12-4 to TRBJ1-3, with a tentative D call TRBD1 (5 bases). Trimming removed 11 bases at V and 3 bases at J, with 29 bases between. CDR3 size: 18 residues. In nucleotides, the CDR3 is TGTGCCCCCGGAGGGGAGGGGACCCGCCTTCGATTTGGAAACACCATATATTTT. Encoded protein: CAPGGEGTRLRFGNTIYF.

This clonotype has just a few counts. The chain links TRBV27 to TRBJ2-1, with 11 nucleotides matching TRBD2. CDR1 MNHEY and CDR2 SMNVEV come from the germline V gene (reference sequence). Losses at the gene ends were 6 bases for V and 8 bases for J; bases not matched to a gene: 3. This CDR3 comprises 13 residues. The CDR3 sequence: CASRTSGTDEQFF. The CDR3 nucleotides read TGTGCCAGCAGGACTAGCGGGACGGATGAGCAGTTCTTC.

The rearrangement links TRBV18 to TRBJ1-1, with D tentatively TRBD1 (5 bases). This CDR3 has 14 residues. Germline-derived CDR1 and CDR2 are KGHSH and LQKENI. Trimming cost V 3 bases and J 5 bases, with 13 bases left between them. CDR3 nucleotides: TGTGCCAGCTCACCTACCCGGGGGGAGACTGAAGCTTTCTTT. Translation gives CASSPTRGETEAFF.

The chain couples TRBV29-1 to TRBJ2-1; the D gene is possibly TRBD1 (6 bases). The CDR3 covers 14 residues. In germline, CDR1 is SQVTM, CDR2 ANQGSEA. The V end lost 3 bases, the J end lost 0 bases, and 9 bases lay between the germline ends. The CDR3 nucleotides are TGCAGCGTTGACCGAGGGGGCTCCTACAATGAGCAGTTCTTC. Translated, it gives CSVDRGGSYNEQFF.

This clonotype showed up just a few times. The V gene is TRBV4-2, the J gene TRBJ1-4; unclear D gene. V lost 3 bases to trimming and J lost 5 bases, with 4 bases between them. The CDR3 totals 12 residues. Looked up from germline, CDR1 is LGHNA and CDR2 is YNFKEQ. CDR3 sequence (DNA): TGTGCCAGCAGCCACAAGAATGAAAAACTGTTTTTT. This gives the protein CASSHKNEKLFF.

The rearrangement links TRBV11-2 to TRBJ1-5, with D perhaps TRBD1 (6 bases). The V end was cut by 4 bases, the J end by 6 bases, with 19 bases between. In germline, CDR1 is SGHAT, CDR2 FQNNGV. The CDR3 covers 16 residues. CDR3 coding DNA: TGTGCCAGCAGCTCTATGACCGGGACACGGGGTCAGCCCCAGCATTTT. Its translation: CASSSMTGTRGQPQHF.

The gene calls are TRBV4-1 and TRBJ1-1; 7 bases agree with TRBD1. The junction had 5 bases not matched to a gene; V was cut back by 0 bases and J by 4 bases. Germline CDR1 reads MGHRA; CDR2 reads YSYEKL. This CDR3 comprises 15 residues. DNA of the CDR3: TGCGCCAGCAGCCAAGATAGGGGGCCTCCCACTGAAGCTTTCTTT. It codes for CASSQDRGPPTEAFF.

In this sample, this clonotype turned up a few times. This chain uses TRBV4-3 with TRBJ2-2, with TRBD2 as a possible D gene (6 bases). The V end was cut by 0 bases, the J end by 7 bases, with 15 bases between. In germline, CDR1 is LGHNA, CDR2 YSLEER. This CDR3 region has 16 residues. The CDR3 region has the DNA TGCGCCAGCAGCCAAGACCTTGGGGAGGCCGACGGGGAGCTGTTTTTT. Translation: CASSQDLGEADGELFF.

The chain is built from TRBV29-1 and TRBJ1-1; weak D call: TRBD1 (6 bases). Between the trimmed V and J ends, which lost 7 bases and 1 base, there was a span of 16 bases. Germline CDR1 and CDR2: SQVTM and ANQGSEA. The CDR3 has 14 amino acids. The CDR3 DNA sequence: TGCAGCGCTCCCTTACAGGGCTGGAACACTGAAGCTTTCTTT. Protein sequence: CSAPLQGWNTEAFF.